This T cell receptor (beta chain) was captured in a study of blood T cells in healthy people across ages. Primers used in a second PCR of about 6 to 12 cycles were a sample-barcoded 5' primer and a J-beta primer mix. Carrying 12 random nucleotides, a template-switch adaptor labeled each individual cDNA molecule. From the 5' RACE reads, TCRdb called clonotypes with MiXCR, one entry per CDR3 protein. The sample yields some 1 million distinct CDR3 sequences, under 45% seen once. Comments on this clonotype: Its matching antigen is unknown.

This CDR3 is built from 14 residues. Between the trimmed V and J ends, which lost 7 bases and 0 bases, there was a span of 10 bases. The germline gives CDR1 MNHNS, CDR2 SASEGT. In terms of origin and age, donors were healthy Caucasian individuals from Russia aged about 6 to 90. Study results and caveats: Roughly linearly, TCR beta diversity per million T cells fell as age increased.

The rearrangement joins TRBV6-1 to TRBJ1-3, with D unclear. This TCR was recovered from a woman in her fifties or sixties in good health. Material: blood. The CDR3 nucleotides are TGTGCCAGCATTGCAGCAGGCTCTGGAAACACCATATATTTT. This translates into CASIAAGSGNTIYF.